The 18 T cell receptor beta chains reported below all come from one sample, sequenced in a study of PD-1 blockade in classical Hodgkin lymphoma. Autologous stem cell transplantation was followed by relapse in every patient, and brentuximab vedotin exposure varied. The repertoire was sequenced with immunoSEQ multiplex PCR; TCRdb's copy has only in-frame clones and lacks some. This sample has fewer than 100,000 clones; around nine tenths occur once, and the top ten carry less than 25%. Sequenced here: peripheral blood mononuclear cells (PBMCs), sampled at baseline. Receptor source: a human donor with classical Hodgkin lymphoma.

This clone occurred once. V usage is TRBV11-2 and J usage is TRBJ2-7; the D gene could be TRBD1 or TRBD2 (5 bases each). The germline V gene encodes CDR1 SGHAT and CDR2 FQNNGV. CDR3 length: 16 residues. V shed 1 base and J shed 4 bases, with 17 bases lying between them. The CDR3 DNA follows: TGTGCCAGCAGCTTAGTTAGGGGCCCTAGAGGGTACGAGCAGTACTTC. Encoded protein: CASSLVRGPRGYEQYF.

The chain couples TRBV7-2 to TRBJ2-3; either TRBD1 or TRBD2 may supply D (6 bases each). This CDR3 spans 13 amino acids. The ends were cut back, 3 bases at V and 4 bases at J, with 8 bases in the middle. CDR1 is SGHTA and CDR2 is FQGNSA in the germline V gene. The CDR3 sequence is CASSFGGADTQYF. The DNA of the CDR3 is TGTGCCAGCAGCTTCGGGGGCGCAGATACGCAGTATTTT.

This rearrangement joins TRBV4-1 to TRBJ2-1; TRBD2 aligns across 8 bases. Per germline, CDR1 MGHRA and CDR2 YSYEKL. This CDR3 is 16 amino acids long. V dropped 3 bases and J dropped 4; count of bases not matched to a gene: 8. CDR3 DNA sequence: TGCGCCAGCAGCCATAAAACTAGCGGAGTTTACAATGAGCAGTTCTTC. It encodes CASSHKTSGVYNEQFF.

J is TRBJ2-1 and V is TRBV4-3; tentative D call: TRBD2 (6 bases). The length of the CDR3 is 15 residues. Germline V gene lookup returns CDR1 LGHNA and CDR2 YSLEER. V was shortened by 3 bases and J by 0 bases, with 9 bases between the two germline ends. CDR3: CASSHLASSYNEQFF. CDR3 in DNA: TGCGCCAGCAGCCATCTAGCGAGCTCCTACAATGAGCAGTTCTTC.

CDR3 nucleotides: TGTGCCTGGAGTGCCTTCGGGACTAGCCCAGATACGCAGTATTTT. This codes for CAWSAFGTSPDTQYF. The chain has TRBV30 and TRBJ2-3; 9 bases map to TRBD2. Trimming took 1 base from V and 4 from J; bases not matched to a gene: 6. The germline V gene has CDR1 GTSNPN and CDR2 SVGIG (reference sequence). This CDR3 contains 15 residues.

This rearrangement joins TRBV11-2 to TRBJ2-1, with unresolved D. The CDR3 runs to 11 residues. Germline CDR1 is SGHAT and CDR2 is FQNNGV. Between the trimmed V and J ends, which lost 5 bases and 4 bases, there was a span of 3 bases. CDR3 DNA sequence: TGTGCCAGCAGCGAGTACAATGAGCAGTTCTTC. Residues: CASSEYNEQFF.

The V and J genes are TRBV7-8 and TRBJ1-2; the match to TRBD1 covers 7 bases. CDR3 size: 14 residues. Trimming took 5 bases from V and 4 from J; bases not matched to a gene: 7. Germline CDR1 SGHVS, CDR2 FQNEAQ. The CDR3 nucleotides read TGTGCCAGCAGCATTGGACAGGCTGGCTATGGCTACACCTTC. This encodes CASSIGQAGYGYTF.

The rearrangement joins TRBV5-1 to TRBJ2-7; 8 nucleotides agree with TRBD1. Per germline, CDR1 SGHRS and CDR2 YFSETQ. J gave up 4 bases and V 2 bases, and 17 bases lay outside the gene matches. The CDR3 runs to 18 residues. DNA for the CDR3: TGCGCCAGCAGCTTACGGGCCAAGCAGGGGGCGTGGGATTACGAGCAGTACTTC. This encodes CASSLRAKQGAWDYEQYF.

The chain employs TRBV6-5 and TRBJ2-1; 10 nucleotides line up with TRBD1. The CDR3 is 15 residues long. Trimming at V came to 6 bases and at J to 3 bases, leaving 5 bases not matched to a gene. Germline V gives CDR1 MNHEY, CDR2 SVGAGI. As DNA, the CDR3 is TGTGCCAGCAGATGGACAGGGGGTCGCTACAATGAGCAGTTCTTC. It encodes CASRWTGGRYNEQFF.

This clone occurred a few times. The chain employs TRBV6-1 and TRBJ1-2; D uncertain. This CDR3 comprises 14 residues. Trimming pared 2 bases from V and 5 bases from J, leaving 12 bases between. CDR1 and CDR2 from the germline V gene are MNHNS and SASEGT. The CDR3 DNA follows: TGTGCCAGCAGTGAAAGTCACTTTGGGTATGGCTACACCTTC. This translates into CASSESHFGYGYTF.

The chain joins TRBV11-2 to TRBJ1-1, with 8 bases that match TRBD1. The CDR3 contains 15 residues. Losses at the gene ends were 5 bases for V and 3 bases for J; bases not matched to a gene: 8. Per the germline V gene, CDR1 is SGHAT and CDR2 is FQNNGV. DNA for the CDR3: TGTGCCAGCAGCCACTGGACAGGGAGTCACACTGAAGCTTTCTTT. It translates to CASSHWTGSHTEAFF.

The chain uses TRBV27 and TRBJ2-5; 8 nucleotides match TRBD1. V dropped 6 bases and J dropped 5; count of bases not matched to a gene: 5. CDR1 MNHEY and CDR2 SMNVEV come from the germline V gene (reference sequence). This CDR3 spans 13 amino acids. The DNA for the CDR3 is TGTGCCAGCAGACGACAGGGGAGGGAGACCCAGTACTTC. This encodes CASRRQGRETQYF.

The count of this clone is one. V is TRBV28 and J is TRBJ2-1; 9 nucleotides match TRBD1. Germline lookup yields CDR1 MDHEN and CDR2 SYDVKM. The CDR3 runs to 16 residues. V shed 6 bases and J 7 bases; nucleotides not matched to a gene: 13. This CDR3 is CASRQSGTGLRNEQFF. The CDR3 coding sequence is TGTGCCAGCAGGCAATCCGGGACAGGGTTAAGGAATGAGCAGTTCTTC.

The gene calls are TRBV29-1 and TRBJ1-2; 7 nucleotides align to TRBD1. CDR1 and CDR2 (germline): SQVTM, ANQGSEA. The CDR3 consists of 13 residues. The V and J ends lost 4 bases and 4 bases, in that order; junction bases with no gene match: 6. The CDR3 sequence: CSVGDDRAYGYTF. The CDR3 DNA reads as TGCAGCGTTGGGGACGACAGGGCCTATGGCTACACCTTC.

This clone occurred once. The chain has TRBV4-1 and TRBJ2-2; 8 positions agree with TRBD1. Losses at the gene ends were 3 bases for V and 6 bases for J; bases not matched to a gene: 6. The germline CDR1 and CDR2 sequences are MGHRA and YSYEKL. CDR3 length equals 15 residues. The CDR3: CASSHFGQGPGELFF. CDR3 nucleotide sequence: TGCGCCAGCAGCCACTTCGGACAGGGTCCCGGGGAGCTGTTTTTT.

V usage is TRBV5-5 and J usage is TRBJ1-1; D is ambiguous. The CDR3 spans 17 residues. With 3 bases removed from V and 1 base from J, the gap between germline ends came to 19 bases. Germline CDR1 and CDR2: SGHKS and YYEKEE (reference sequence). In DNA, the CDR3 is TGTGCCAGCAGCTCCCCTCATGCAAAGGTTGGGAACACTGAAGCTTTCTTT. As protein: CASSSPHAKVGNTEAFF.

This chain joins TRBV11-3 and TRBJ2-1; D perhaps matches TRBD1 (5 bases). Germline V CDR1 and CDR2: SGHNT, YENEEA. The CDR3 contains 13 residues. Trimming removed 2 bases from V and 8 bases from J, with 10 bases in between. The CDR3 region is CASSLKGSHEQFF. CDR3 in DNA: TGTGCCAGCAGCTTAAAGGGGTCCCATGAGCAGTTCTTC.

This clone was picked up one time. V usage is TRBV10-2 and J usage is TRBJ2-7, with 8 bases that match TRBD2. Germline CDR1 reads WSHSY; CDR2 reads SAAADI. The CDR3 has 19 amino acids. Trimming cost V 1 base and J 3 bases; bases outside gene matches: 17. The CDR3 reads CASSELGPFSAGDFYEQYF. The CDR3 DNA reads as TGCGCCAGCAGTGAGTTGGGACCCTTTTCAGCGGGAGACTTCTACGAGCAGTACTTC.